The next 8 T cell receptor beta chains were all read from a single sample in a study of T cell changes during pregnancy in multiple sclerosis. The table came from immunoSEQ multiplex PCR; TCRdb's copy has only in-frame clones and leaves some out. In the table there are around 60,000 clones, 90% to 95% of which are singletons. The input for sequencing was peripheral blood, taken in the third trimester of pregnancy. These receptors were collected from a female donor in good health, enrolled as a control in a pregnancy study.

This chain connects TRBV2 to TRBJ2-3, with 12 bases aligning to TRBD2. Germline V gene sequence: CDR1 SNHLY, CDR2 FYNNEI. V lost 5 bases, J lost 3 bases, and 3 bases stayed unmatched. This CDR3 region has 15 residues. The CDR3 DNA sequence: TGTGCCAGCAGTACACTAGCGGGAGGAACAGATACGCAGTATTTT. As protein: CASSTLAGGTDTQYF.

This clone was seen only once. The V gene is TRBV2, the J gene TRBJ2-7, with D possibly TRBD1 on 6 matching bases. The CDR3 loop spans 13 amino acids. Germline V CDR1 and CDR2: SNHLY, FYNNEI. V was pared by 7 bases and J by 7 bases, with 17 bases between. The CDR3 loop reads CASTPDSLVEQYF. The CDR3 DNA reads as TGTGCCAGCACCCCGGACAGCCTAGTAGAGCAGTACTTC.

The genes are TRBV7-9 and TRBJ2-5; perhaps TRBD1 as D (5 bases). The germline V and J ends were trimmed by 3 bases and 5 bases, with 13 bases remaining between them. The CDR3 length is 14 residues. CDR1 and CDR2 (germline): SEHNR, FQNEAQ (reference sequence). The CDR3 spells CASSFEWGKETQYF. The CDR3 bases are TGTGCCAGCAGCTTTGAATGGGGCAAGGAGACCCAGTACTTC.

The chain has TRBV28 and TRBJ2-6; D gene unclear. This CDR3 has 14 residues. Trimming took 5 bases from V and 2 from J, leaving 7 bases between them. From germline, CDR1 is MDHEN and CDR2 SYDVKM. In DNA, the CDR3 is TGTGCCAGCAGTCTAATAACTGGGGCCAACGTCCTGACTTTC. Amino acids: CASSLITGANVLTF.

The rearrangement uses TRBV5-4 and TRBJ1-4, with D perhaps TRBD1 (5 bases). The CDR3 sequence is 16 residues long. The ends were cut back, 0 bases at V and 5 bases at J, with 14 bases in the middle. CDR1 is SGHNT, CDR2 YYREEE, per germline (reference sequence). DNA of the CDR3: TGTGCCAGCAGCTTGGCCTCGGCAGGGAAGAATGAAAAACTGTTTTTT. Translating gives CASSLASAGKNEKLFF.

The chain employs TRBV27 and TRBJ1-1; weak D call: TRBD1 (5 bases). Deletions cut 4 bases from V and 5 bases from J, with 14 bases between. There are 14 residues in the CDR3. Germline values: CDR1 MNHEY, CDR2 SMNVEV (reference sequence). For the CDR3, the DNA is TGTGCCAGCAGTTGGGCGGGGGTAGGTACTGAAGCTTTCTTT. Its protein product is CASSWAGVGTEAFF.

The chain links TRBV27 to TRBJ1-5, with 7 bases lining up with TRBD1. Unmatched junction bases numbered 7, after V lost 5 bases and J lost 0 bases. The CDR3 covers 16 residues. Germline-derived CDR1 and CDR2 are MNHEY and SMNVEV (reference sequence). This CDR3 reads CASSPLGQISNQPQHF. CDR3 nucleotide sequence: TGTGCCAGCAGTCCTCTGGGACAGATTAGCAATCAGCCCCAGCATTTT.

The rearrangement links TRBV6-1 to TRBJ2-7, with D possibly TRBD1 on 5 matching bases. Per the germline V gene, CDR1 is MNHNS and CDR2 is SASEGT. V was trimmed by 3 bases and J by 2 bases, leaving 23 bases between them. The CDR3 is 18 residues long. CDR3: CASSELGFGASGTYEQYF. The CDR3 region has the DNA TGTGCCAGCAGTGAGTTGGGATTTGGGGCGTCCGGAACCTACGAGCAGTACTTC.